Presented here are 14 T cell receptor beta chains from one specimen sequenced in a study of cytomegalovirus exposure and HLA in healthy donors (TCRdb year 2017). To prepare the library, the immunoSEQ multiplex PCR assay was applied. TCRdb re-hosts the immuneACCESS table, in-frame sequences only. Its copies lack some clones; in the studies checked, an unresolved V gene accounts for under half of them, and the cause for the rest is not known. The sample table records about 88,000 clones; around 82% of these occur just once. The biggest ten clones account for roughly 12% of the sample. Sequenced material: PBMCs. The receptors shown here come from a woman aged 18-35 years in good health and CMV-seropositive.

The rearrangement joins TRBV30 to TRBJ2-7; tentative D call: TRBD1 (5 bases). CDR3 length: 16 residues. Looked up from germline, CDR1 is GTSNPN and CDR2 is SVGIG (reference sequence). Trimming stripped 4 bases from V and 1 base from J, with 20 bases between. In nucleotides, the CDR3 is TGTGCCTGGACTCGCCCAGAGATAGGGGTGTCCTACGAGCAGTACTTC. Encoded protein: CAWTRPEIGVSYEQYF.

The genes are TRBV6-5 and TRBJ1-5; 11 positions agree with TRBD1. Germline CDR1 is MNHEY and CDR2 is SVGAGI. This CDR3 comprises 15 residues. With V trimmed by 5 bases and J by 4 bases, 4 bases remained unmatched. This CDR3 is CASSAGQGANQPQHF. CDR3 DNA sequence: TGTGCCAGCAGTGCCGGACAGGGGGCGAATCAGCCCCAGCATTTT.

This clone was observed a few times. V and J are TRBV30 and TRBJ2-7, with 7 bases aligning to TRBD1. Germline V lookup: CDR1 GTSNPN, CDR2 SVGIG (reference sequence). With V trimmed by 6 bases and J by 2 bases, 4 bases remained unmatched. The length of the CDR3 is 12 residues. CDR3 nucleotide sequence: TGTGCCTGTGGGACAGAGACCTACGAGCAGTACTTC. This codes for CACGTETYEQYF.

J is TRBJ2-5 and V is TRBV29-1, with a tentative D call TRBD2 (5 bases). V shed 4 bases and J shed 6 bases, with 12 bases lying between them. The CDR3 has 12 amino acids. CDR1 is SQVTM and CDR2 is ANQGSEA in the germline V gene. CDR3 DNA: TGCAGCGTTGCGGAGGAGTCGAAGACCCAGTACTTC. Its translation is CSVAEESKTQYF.

This clone appeared a few times. The gene calls are TRBV19 and TRBJ1-6; weak D call: TRBD1 (5 bases). The length of the CDR3 is 12 residues. Germline values: CDR1 LNHDA, CDR2 SQIVND (reference sequence). Trimming left V 4 bases short and J 7 bases short, with 5 bases between. CDR3 residues: CASSTGNSPLHF. In DNA form, the CDR3 reads TGTGCCAGTAGTACAGGGAATTCACCCCTCCACTTT.

The chain recombines TRBV7-9 with TRBJ1-4; D might be TRBD1 (6 bases). This CDR3 contains 15 residues. The V end lost 5 bases, the J end lost 7 bases, and 17 bases lay between the germline ends. Germline V gene lookup returns CDR1 SEHNR and CDR2 FQNEAQ (reference sequence). The CDR3 reads CASSAGVAVSEKLFF. CDR3 sequence (DNA): TGTGCCAGCAGCGCAGGGGTGGCCGTCTCTGAAAAACTGTTTTTT.

V and J are TRBV13 and TRBJ1-2; a possible D gene is TRBD1 (5 bases). V gave up 0 bases and J gave up 3 bases, with 8 bases separating them. The CDR3 totals 14 residues. Germline V CDR1 and CDR2: PRHDT, FYEKMQ (reference sequence). The CDR3, as DNA: TGTGCCAGCAGCTTAGGCCGGGACTACTATGGCTACACCTTC. It yields the protein CASSLGRDYYGYTF.

This rearrangement joins TRBV5-1 to TRBJ2-7; possible D gene TRBD2, 5 bases. CDR3 size: 13 residues. Germline lookup yields CDR1 SGHRS and CDR2 YFSETQ. V shed 1 base and J shed 2 bases, with 7 bases lying between them. The CDR3 sequence: CASSLTSPYEQYF. CDR3 DNA: TGCGCCAGCAGCTTGACTAGTCCCTACGAGCAGTACTTC.

The chain is built from TRBV2 and TRBJ2-1, with 12 bases aligning to TRBD2. The junction had 3 bases not matched to a gene; V was cut back by 6 bases and J by 15 bases. The CDR3 covers 11 residues. Germline V gene data show CDR1 as SNHLY and CDR2 as FYNNEI. Written as DNA, the CDR3 is TGTGCCAGCAGGGGACTAGCGGGCCTGTTCTTC. Translating gives CASRGLAGLFF.

The chain has TRBV4-1 and TRBJ2-1; D uncertain. V lost 0 bases to trimming and J lost 9 bases, with 15 bases between them. Germline V lookup: CDR1 MGHRA, CDR2 YSYEKL. The CDR3 sequence is 15 residues long. The CDR3, as DNA: TGCGCCAGCAGCCAAGAGAGGTACCGGAGAGGTGAGCAGTTCTTC. Its translation is CASSQERYRRGEQFF.

The rearrangement joins TRBV28 to TRBJ1-1, with 7 bases matching TRBD1. Unmatched junction bases numbered 9, after V lost 6 bases and J lost 5 bases. The CDR3 covers 14 residues. Per germline, CDR1 MDHEN and CDR2 SYDVKM. The CDR3: CASSPGTARTEAFF. The CDR3 coding sequence is TGTGCCAGCAGCCCCGGGACAGCTAGAACTGAAGCTTTCTTT.

The CDR3 sequence is CASSPPGLGETQYF. In DNA form, the CDR3 reads TGTGCCAGCTCACCACCGGGACTCGGAGAGACCCAGTACTTC. The V call is TRBV18, the J call TRBJ2-5; TRBD2 is a possible D gene (6 bases). Trimming removed 0 bases from V and 4 bases from J, with 9 bases in between. The CDR3 extends over 14 amino acids. Germline V CDR1 and CDR2: KGHSH, LQKENI.

This rearrangement joins TRBV30 to TRBJ2-5; 9 bases are shared with TRBD1. J lost 5 bases, V lost 1 base, and 8 bases had no gene match. Germline lookup yields CDR1 GTSNPN and CDR2 SVGIG (reference sequence). The CDR3 loop spans 15 amino acids. CDR3 loop: CAWSGGTGKGETQYF. The CDR3 DNA sequence: TGTGCCTGGAGTGGGGGGACAGGGAAGGGGGAGACCCAGTACTTC. Based on the CDR3 plus reference TRBV30 and TRBJ2-5, the full variable domain is SQTIHQWPATLVQPVGSPLSLECTVEGTSNPNLYWYRQAAGRGLQLLFYSVGIGQISSEVPQNLSASRPQDRQFILSSKKLLLSDSGFYLCAWSGGTGKGETQYFGPGTRLLVL.

This clone has more than one count but fewer than ten. The chain joins TRBV7-9 to TRBJ2-3; unclear D gene. This CDR3 is 15 amino acids long. The V gene's germline CDR1 is SEHNR and CDR2 FQNEAQ (reference sequence). V was cut by 1 base and J by 5 bases, with 13 bases left in between. The CDR3 DNA sequence: TGTGCCAGCAGCTTAGTAGCAGCTTTGAAAGATACGCAGTATTTT. Translated, it gives CASSLVAALKDTQYF.